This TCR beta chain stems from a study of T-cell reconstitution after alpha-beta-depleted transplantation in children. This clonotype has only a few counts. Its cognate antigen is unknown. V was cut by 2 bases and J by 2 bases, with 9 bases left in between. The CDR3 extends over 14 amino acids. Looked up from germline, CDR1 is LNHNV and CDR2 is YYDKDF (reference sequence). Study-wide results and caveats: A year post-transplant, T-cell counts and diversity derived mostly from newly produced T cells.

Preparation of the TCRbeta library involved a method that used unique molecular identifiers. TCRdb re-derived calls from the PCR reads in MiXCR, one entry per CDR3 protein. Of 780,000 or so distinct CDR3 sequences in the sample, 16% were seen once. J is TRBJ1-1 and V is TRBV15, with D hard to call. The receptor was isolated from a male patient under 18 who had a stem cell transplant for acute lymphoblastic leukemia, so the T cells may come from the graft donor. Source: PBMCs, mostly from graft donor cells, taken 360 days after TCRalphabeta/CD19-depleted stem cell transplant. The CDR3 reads CATSRRTGNTEAFF. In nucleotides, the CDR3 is TGTGCCACCAGCAGACGGACGGGAAACACTGAAGCTTTCTTT. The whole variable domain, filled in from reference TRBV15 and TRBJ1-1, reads DAMVIQNPRYQVTQFGKPVTLSCSQTLNHNVMYWYQQKSSQAPKLLFHYYDKDFNNEADTPDNFQSRRPNTSFCFLDIRSPGLGDTAMYLCATSRRTGNTEAFFGQGTRLTVV.